These T cell receptor beta chains were read from a single sample in a study of blood T cell repertoires in COVID-19. Assay used: immunoSEQ multiplex PCR; TCRdb lists only in-frame clones, some missing. This sample yields approximately 210,000 clones, of which 80% are seen a single time; around 4.5% belongs to the top ten. The sample taken for sequencing was PBMCs or T cells enriched from blood (not recorded which). Receptors originate from a man aged 25 to 40 with acute COVID-19. The CDR3 runs from the conserved cysteine through the conserved F or W. The D gene is left open where the match is weak. Only part of the rows carry a size: once, few, many, or a class if the clone is expanded.

16	TRBV5-1	TRBJ2-2	TRBD1	NA	CASSPGQGSYTGELFF	TGCGCCAGCAGCCCCGGACAGGGGAGTTACACCGGGGAGCTGTTTTTT
16	TRBV7-2	TRBJ2-3	TRBD2	few	CASSLVGGGAIDTQYF	TGTGCCAGCAGCTTAGTCGGCGGGGGGGCAATAGATACGCAGTATTTT
14	TRBV29-1	TRBJ1-1	NA	NA	CSVEDRPGSTEAFF	TGCAGCGTTGAAGATCGCCCAGGGTCCACTGAAGCTTTCTTT
15	TRBV18	TRBJ2-3	NA	NA	CASSPSAGSGDTQYF	TGTGCCAGCTCACCTTCCGCGGGGTCAGGGGATACGCAGTATTTT
12	TRBV30	TRBJ1-2	TRBD1	NA	CAWNRGASGYTF	TGTGCCTGGAACAGGGGGGCGTCCGGCTACACCTTC
15	TRBV23-1	TRBJ2-1	TRBD1	NA	CASSRRDSRVNEQFF	TGCGCCAGCAGCCGCCGGGACAGTAGGGTCAATGAGCAGTTCTTC
16	TRBV3-1/TRBV3-2	TRBJ1-2	TRBD1	few	CASSQVFGQGENGYTF	TGTGCCAGCAGCCAGGTTTTTGGACAGGGGGAAAATGGCTACACCTTC
18	TRBV10-2	TRBJ1-2	NA	NA	CASSEPHPDRSNHYGYTF	TGCGCCAGCAGTGAGCCCCATCCAGACAGATCAAATCACTATGGCTACACCTTC
18	TRBV3-1/TRBV3-2	TRBJ2-2	TRBD2	NA	CASSQGTSGGTNTGELFF	TGTGCCAGCAGCCAAGGGACTAGCGGGGGGACCAACACCGGGGAGCTGTTTTTT
16	TRBV4-2	TRBJ1-1	TRBD1	NA	CASSQGDRGFGTEAFF	TGTGCCAGCAGCCAAGGGGACAGGGGGTTCGGCACTGAAGCTTTCTTT
13	TRBV24-1	TRBJ1-4	NA	NA	CATSDNRDEKLFF	TGTGCCACCAGTGATAACAGGGATGAAAAACTGTTTTTT
14	TRBV6-2/TRBV6-3	TRBJ1-2	TRBD1	NA	CASSYRQGAGGYTF	TGTGCCAGCAGTTACCGTCAGGGGGCCGGTGGCTACACCTTC
18	TRBV2	TRBJ2-1	TRBD2	once	CASSGSSGGALGRNEQFF	TGTGCCAGCAGTGGGAGTAGCGGGGGGGCCCTAGGTAGGAATGAGCAGTTCTTC
14	TRBV7-2	TRBJ2-4	NA	few	CASSNPGSGNIQYF	TGTGCCAGCAGCAACCCAGGGTCCGGAAACATTCAGTACTTC
13	TRBV25-1	TRBJ2-7	TRBD2	few	CASSGGSSYEQYF	TGTGCCAGCAGCGGGGGGAGCTCCTACGAGCAGTACTTC
16	TRBV7-3	TRBJ2-3	TRBD2	NA	CASSLGTTPVTDTQYF	TGTGCCAGCAGCTTAGGGACTACCCCGGTCACAGATACGCAGTATTTT
16	TRBV10-3	TRBJ2-3	TRBD1	NA	CAISESQGAREDTQYF	TGTGCCATCAGTGAGTCACAGGGGGCGCGAGAAGATACGCAGTATTTT
10	TRBV29-1	TRBJ1-1	NA	once	CSVAYTEAFF	TGCAGCGTTGCATACACTGAAGCTTTCTTT
17	TRBV5-4	TRBJ2-5	TRBD2	NA	CASSRVGSGGAVETQYF	TGTGCCAGCAGCCGCGTTGGGAGCGGGGGGGCTGTAGAGACCCAGTACTTC
15	TRBV5-4	TRBJ2-3	NA	NA	CASSPALAVSDTQYF	TGTGCCAGCAGCCCGGCTCTGGCGGTTTCGGATACGCAGTATTTT
17	TRBV21-1	TRBJ1-5	NA	NA	CASSKKVSGAINQPQHF	TGTGCCAGCAGCAAAAAAGTCTCAGGGGCGATCAATCAGCCCCAGCATTTT
15	TRBV5-5	TRBJ1-5	NA	NA	CASSLAGNDYQPQHF	TGTGCCAGCAGCTTGGCGGGGAACGACTACCAGCCCCAGCATTTT
15	TRBV18	TRBJ1-4	NA	NA	CASSPAIATNEKLFF	TGTGCCAGCTCACCAGCTATTGCAACTAATGAAAAACTGTTTTTT
17	TRBV28	TRBJ2-3	TRBD1	once	CASTTPPGQGKTDTQYF	TGTGCCAGCACCACCCCCCCGGGACAGGGAAAAACAGATACGCAGTATTTT
14	TRBV7-9	TRBJ1-6	NA	few	CASSLAGGGQPLHF	TGTGCCAGCAGCTTAGCAGGGGGGGGCCAGCCCCTCCACTTT
16	TRBV6-7	TRBJ2-3	TRBD1	NA	CASSPPDRGSTDTQYF	TGTGCCAGCAGCCCCCCCGACAGGGGGAGCACAGATACGCAGTATTTT
13	TRBV30	TRBJ2-7	NA	many	CAWSDQGPYEQYF	TGTGCCTGGAGTGATCAGGGTCCCTACGAGCAGTACTTC
17	TRBV2	TRBJ2-3	TRBD2	few	CASSEIGLAGGRDTQYF	TGTGCCAGCAGTGAAATCGGTCTAGCGGGGGGTAGAGATACGCAGTATTTT
14	TRBV10-1	TRBJ1-2	NA	NA	CASSGTGSPYGYTF	TGCGCCAGCAGTGGAACCGGGAGCCCCTATGGCTACACCTTC
14	TRBV6-1	TRBJ2-7	NA	NA	CASSDVGALSEQYF	TGTGCCAGCAGTGATGTGGGGGCGCTAAGCGAGCAGTACTTC
14	TRBV11-3	TRBJ2-1	TRBD2	NA	CASSLDRRGDEQFF	TGTGCCAGCAGCTTAGATCGACGGGGGGATGAGCAGTTCTTC
15	TRBV30	TRBJ2-2	TRBD2	NA	CARRSGTSIFGELFF	TGTGCCCGCCGATCCGGGACTAGCATCTTTGGGGAGCTGTTTTTT
13	TRBV29-1	TRBJ2-3	NA	NA	CSVERTSTDTQYF	TGCAGCGTTGAAAGGACAAGCACAGATACGCAGTATTTT
13	TRBV7-9	TRBJ2-5	TRBD2	NA	CASSKSGGETQYF	TGTGCCAGCAGCAAAAGCGGGGGGGAGACCCAGTACTTC
16	TRBV5-3	TRBJ2-1	NA	many	CARSLGRETFNNEQFF	TGTGCCAGAAGCTTGGGACGGGAAACATTCAACAATGAGCAGTTCTTC
17	TRBV27	TRBJ1-1	TRBD1	NA	CASSNRTGFRKNTEAFF	TGTGCCAGCAGCAATCGGACAGGGTTTAGGAAGAACACTGAAGCTTTCTTT
13	TRBV10-2	TRBJ1-2	TRBD1	NA	CASIGQGSYGYTF	TGCGCCAGCATCGGACAGGGGAGCTATGGCTACACCTTC
11	TRBV29-1	TRBJ2-7	NA	NA	CSVGSGYEQYF	TGCAGCGTTGGAAGCGGCTACGAGCAGTACTTC
15	TRBV19	TRBJ1-5	NA	NA	CASSIYGTRDQPQHF	TGTGCCAGTAGTATTTATGGGACAAGGGACCAGCCCCAGCATTTT
14	TRBV5-1	TRBJ1-1	TRBD1	NA	CASSGQGGPTEAFF	TGCGCCAGCAGCGGACAGGGAGGACCCACTGAAGCTTTCTTT
16	TRBV6-2/TRBV6-3	TRBJ2-7	TRBD2	NA	CASSYGSGGASYEQYF	TGTGCCAGCAGTTACGGAAGCGGGGGGGCCAGCTACGAGCAGTACTTC
13	TRBV12-3/TRBV12-4	TRBJ2-5	NA	NA	CASSLVGGKTQYF	TGTGCCAGCAGTTTAGTAGGGGGAAAGACCCAGTACTTC